The rows below give T cell receptor beta chains drawn from one sample of a study of patients and donors after allogeneic stem cell transplantation. TCRdb redid the calling of the RT-PCR reads with MiXCR, one entry per CDR3 protein. The sample has hundreds of thousands of distinct CDR3 sequences, roughly 16% seen once. The sequencing input was blood, either unsorted or a sorted T cell fraction (not recorded which). The receptor set was obtained from a human donor who was either an allogeneic HSCT recipient or a stem cell or donor lymphocyte infusion donor (not recorded which). It is not recorded whose cells these are; they may come from a transplant donor. The conserved cysteine and the conserved F or W are not part of the CDR3 here. Rows may omit the clone size; those that give it use once, few, many or a size class.

-	TRBV24-1	TRBJ2-3	ATSEVVGQGRADTQY
few	TRBV12-3/TRBV12-4	TRBJ2-1	ASSPTSATYNEQF
few	TRBV4-2	TRBJ2-5	ASSGQEGETQY
-	TRBV7-2	TRBJ1-2	ASTVDRGRYGYT
-	TRBV6-1	TRBJ1-2	ASSERRGDYGYT
few	TRBV5-1	TRBJ1-1	ASSLGDRYMNTEAF
many	TRBV20-1	TRBJ1-1	SARGGVTEAF
few	TRBV7-9	TRBJ2-5	ASSQRAGQGTETQY
-	TRBV25-1	TRBJ2-4	ASSEGWAHSAKNIQY
-	TRBV30	TRBJ2-7	ARGGRRPYEQY
many	TRBV6-1	TRBJ1-3	ASTKPGSGNTIY
few	TRBV2	TRBJ2-7	ASCKELSEQY
-	TRBV12-3/TRBV12-4	TRBJ1-5	ASSFLGPQH
-	TRBV20-1	TRBJ1-5	SARDPGGNQPQH
few	TRBV24-1	TRBJ2-2	ATSSRTAVGELF
few	TRBV7-2	TRBJ1-3	ASSPRTTSGNTIY
few	TRBV20-1	TRBJ1-2	SASTTGVNGYT
-	TRBV6-1	TRBJ2-2	AGGGQGAPGELF
few	TRBV29-1	TRBJ2-1	SSKIAGGPKNEQF
-	TRBV2	TRBJ2-7	ASSGTSGLKY
-	TRBV20-1	TRBJ2-1	SADREAYNEQF
-	TRBV5-5	TRBJ1-2	ASSLLPGWGYT
many	TRBV20-1	TRBJ1-1	SASARGAF
-	TRBV10-3	TRBJ1-1	AISPGQGHTEAF
-	TRBV7-2	TRBJ2-2	ASSLLKAGELF
few	TRBV12-3/TRBV12-4	TRBJ2-5	ASSRRRNQAGVTQY
-	TRBV6-2/TRBV6-3	TRBJ2-7	ASWQGRHYEQY
few	TRBV24-1	TRBJ2-2	ATSDGLLDTGELF
-	TRBV9	TRBJ2-1	ASSVGVETYNEQF
few	TRBV24-1	TRBJ2-2	ATSAPPGTGAYTGELF
few	TRBV5-1	TRBJ2-5	ASKTSGGFSTQY
few	TRBV6-5	TRBJ2-7	ASSYSRDGSYEQY
few	TRBV10-3	TRBJ2-7	AISGQYSSYEQY
-	TRBV2	TRBJ1-5	ASSNRDRGRRQPQH
few	TRBV20-1	TRBJ1-2	SAISGSAYT
few	TRBV5-6	TRBJ1-5	ASSLWQGSAQPQH
-	TRBV7-8	TRBJ2-3	ASSLVGWMSTDTQY
few	TRBV5-1	TRBJ2-1	ASSLGNSQEQF
few	TRBV11-1	TRBJ1-6	ASSSPGQGSSYNSPLH
few	TRBV5-5	TRBJ2-3	ASSLDSGRADTQY
few	TRBV5-1	TRBJ2-5	ASSFTGGTYQETQY
few	TRBV7-3	TRBJ2-2	ASSPLAGGRKTGELF
-	TRBV6-1	TRBJ2-1	ASSVRDRGRDEQF
few	TRBV7-9	TRBJ2-7	ASSSQTSGISYEQY
few	TRBV12-3/TRBV12-4	TRBJ2-5	ASSLMAVQETQY
few	TRBV6-1	TRBJ1-2	ASSERMDYGYT
-	TRBV29-1	TRBJ2-7	SVVRGDEQY
-	TRBV5-1	TRBJ2-7	ASSLGGLAGAYEQY
few	TRBV3-1	TRBJ1-3	ASSQRPVGNTIY
-	TRBV6-1	TRBJ1-1	ASIATGNTEAF
-	TRBV30	TRBJ2-1	AWSAGRGSYNEQF
-	TRBV6-1	TRBJ1-4	ASSRRDKEREKLF
many	TRBV6-1	TRBJ1-6	ASRSSYNSPLH
-	TRBV21-1	TRBJ2-7	ASSKVGRQGSYEQY
-	TRBV28	TRBJ2-7	ASSLGQGATYEQY
-	TRBV27	TRBJ1-5	ASSLRGRRNQPQH
many	TRBV7-2	TRBJ2-5	ASSIVVVEETQY
few	TRBV27	TRBJ1-2	ASSLGQVTARNGYT
few	TRBV25-1	TRBJ1-3	ASSAAGTSGNTIY
-	TRBV7-9	TRBJ2-7	ASSGTLAYEQY